This paragraph covers one T cell receptor (beta chain) sequence. TCRdb called the 5' RACE reads again in MiXCR, with one record for every CDR3 protein. Of 700,000 or so distinct CDR3 sequences in the sample, more than 6.5% are singletons; the top ten hold approximately 0.89%. This record comes from a study of identical twins. Trimming pared 9 bases from V and 2 bases from J, leaving 11 bases between. The CDR3 consists of 13 residues. The V gene's germline CDR1 is MNHNS and CDR2 SASEGT. This sample was shared with a second study, whose subject was yellow fever vaccine responses in identical twins.

The sequence derives from a woman aged 18-29 years in good health. The V gene is TRBV6-1, the J gene TRBJ1-3; D may be TRBD1 (5 bases). Sample: PBMCs. The CDR3 spells CARRGIPGNTIYF. The CDR3, as DNA: TGTGCCAGAAGGGGTATTCCTGGAAACACCATATATTTT.